One sample yielded the 26 T cell receptor beta chains listed below, sequenced in a study of cytomegalovirus exposure and HLA in healthy donors. The assay was immunoSEQ multiplex PCR, and TCRdb's table has in-frame clones only and misses some. This table has a few hundred thousand clones, 70% to 90% appearing once. The sequencing sample was made of PBMCs. The receptor set was obtained from a woman aged 18-35 years in good health and CMV-seronegative.

The gene calls are TRBV7-2 and TRBJ2-7, with 7 bases lining up with TRBD1. V lost 2 bases, J lost 12 bases, and 7 bases stayed unmatched. CDR1 is SGHTA, CDR2 FQGNSA, per germline. CDR3 size: 12 residues. The CDR3 sequence: CASSLLGGRRYF. The DNA for the CDR3 is TGTGCCAGCAGCTTACTAGGGGGCAGGCGGTACTTC.

The chain uses TRBV25-1 and TRBJ1-3; no clear D. The CDR3 extends over 16 amino acids. Germline V gene lookup returns CDR1 MGHDK and CDR2 SYGVNS. Deletions cut 2 bases from V and 1 base from J, with 12 bases between. CDR3 nucleotide sequence: TGTGCCAGCAGTGAACCTATTGGGCCTTCTGGAAACACCATATATTTT. Residues: CASSEPIGPSGNTIYF. Variable domain in full (rest from reference TRBV25-1 and TRBJ1-3): EADIYQTPRYLVIGTGKKITLECSQTMGHDKMYWYQQDPGMELHLIHYSYGVNSTEKGDLSSESTVSRIRTEHFPLTLESARPSHTSQYLCASSEPIGPSGNTIYFGEGSWLTVV.

The genes are TRBV9 and TRBJ2-7; 8 bases fit TRBD2. V lost 0 bases to trimming and J lost 2 bases; unmatched junction nucleotides: 10. The length of the CDR3 is 17 residues. CDR1 and CDR2 (germline): SGDLS, YYNGEE. In DNA, the CDR3 is TGTGCCAGCAGCGTAGGGTACCTGGGAGCGGGGGCCTACGAGCAGTACTTC. It encodes CASSVGYLGAGAYEQYF.

The rearrangement joins TRBV25-1 to TRBJ2-7, with D possibly being TRBD1 (5 bases). Germline V gene sequence: CDR1 MGHDK, CDR2 SYGVNS. CDR3 length equals 14 residues. Trimming pared 5 bases from V and 0 bases from J, leaving 11 bases between. CDR3 sequence reads: CASSIQGSSYEQYF. The CDR3, as DNA: TGTGCCAGCAGTATTCAGGGCAGCTCCTACGAGCAGTACTTC.

This rearrangement joins TRBV7-9 to TRBJ1-2; tentative D call: TRBD1 (5 bases). Per the germline V gene, CDR1 is SEHNR and CDR2 is FQNEAQ (reference sequence). The length of the CDR3 is 15 residues. V gave up 8 bases and J gave up 2 bases, with 18 bases separating them. CDR3 in amino acids: CASSAGGLANYGYTF. Written as DNA, the CDR3 is TGTGCCAGCTCGGCGGGGGGTTTGGCCAACTATGGCTACACCTTC. The variable domain in full, completed from reference TRBV7-9 and TRBJ1-2, reads DTGVSQNPRHKITKRGQNVTFRCDPISEHNRLYWYRQTLGQGPEFLTYFQNEAQLEKSRLLSDRFSAERPKGSFSTLEIQRTEQGDSAMYLCASSAGGLANYGYTFGSGTRLTVV.

The gene calls are TRBV4-3 and TRBJ2-1; TRBD2 aligns across 7 bases. The CDR3 has 15 residues. The V gene end was trimmed by 3 bases and the J gene end by 6 bases; junction bases not matched to a gene: 8. In germline, CDR1 is LGHNA, CDR2 YSLEER. This CDR3 reads CASSQAGTTSNEQFF. The CDR3 DNA is TGCGCCAGCAGCCAGGCCGGGACTACCTCCAATGAGCAGTTCTTC.

V usage is TRBV29-1 and J usage is TRBJ2-3, with TRBD1 as a possible D gene (5 bases). Germline assignment: CDR1 SQVTM and CDR2 ANQGSEA. V was shortened by 0 bases and J by 3 bases, with 10 bases between the two germline ends. The CDR3 runs 14 residues. The CDR3 is CSVEEGVGTDTQYF. CDR3 in DNA: TGCAGCGTTGAAGAAGGGGTAGGGACAGATACGCAGTATTTT.

The CDR3 sequence is CASSLWGGSSGNTIYF. In DNA, the CDR3 is TGTGCCAGCAGTTTGTGGGGTGGGAGCTCTGGAAACACCATATATTTT. This chain uses TRBV27 with TRBJ1-3; D gene ambiguous. The V gene's germline CDR1 is MNHEY and CDR2 SMNVEV (reference sequence). Deletions cut 3 bases from V and 0 bases from J, with 12 bases between. CDR3 length: 16 amino acids.

The chain carries TRBV2 and TRBJ1-2, with D possibly being TRBD1 (5 bases). The CDR3 is 15 amino acids. Trimming took off 4 bases at V and 0 bases at J, with 12 bases between the two ends. CDR1 is SNHLY and CDR2 is FYNNEI in the germline V gene. DNA of the CDR3: TGTGCCAGCAGTGTTGACAGCACGACTAACTATGGCTACACCTTC. Amino acid sequence: CASSVDSTTNYGYTF.

V usage is TRBV30 and J usage is TRBJ1-3; no clear D. V gave up 2 bases and J gave up 4 bases, with 9 bases separating them. This CDR3 comprises 13 residues. CDR1 and CDR2 (germline): GTSNPN, SVGIG (reference sequence). CDR3 protein: CAWSPGLGNTIYF. The CDR3 nucleotides are TGTGCCTGGAGTCCCGGTCTCGGAAACACCATATATTTT.

This clone has just a few counts. The chain employs TRBV5-1 and TRBJ1-3; 7 bases agree with TRBD1. V was pared by 4 bases and J by 4 bases, with 5 bases of the junction left unmatched. The CDR3 contains 14 residues. In germline, CDR1 is SGHRS, CDR2 YFSETQ. The CDR3 region has the DNA TGCGCCAGCAGCATCACAGGGGACGGAAACACCATATATTTT. This gives the protein CASSITGDGNTIYF. The full variable domain, in which reference TRBV5-1 and TRBJ1-3 provide the parts outside the CDR3, is KAGVTQTPRYLIKTRGQQVTLSCSPISGHRSVSWYQQTPGQGLQFLFEYFSETQRNKGNFPGRFSGRQFSNSRSEMNVSTLELGDSALYLCASSITGDGNTIYFGEGSWLTVV.

V and J are TRBV27 and TRBJ2-7; possible D gene TRBD2, 6 bases. Germline CDR1 reads MNHEY; CDR2 reads SMNVEV (reference sequence). V lost 7 bases, J lost 6 bases, and 19 bases lay in between. The CDR3 loop spans 14 amino acids. For the CDR3, the DNA is TGTGCCAGCAATTCGGTTAGTGGGACTCGCGAGCAGTACTTC. Its protein is CASNSVSGTREQYF.

The V call is TRBV9, the J call TRBJ2-3; 11 bases fit TRBD2. V was pared by 4 bases and J by 0 bases, with 13 bases of the junction left unmatched. Germline V CDR1 and CDR2: SGDLS, YYNGEE. This CDR3 has 19 amino acids. The CDR3 DNA is TGTGCCAGCAGCCCCCGACTAGCGGGGAGCTCAACTAGCACAGATACGCAGTATTTT. Translation: CASSPRLAGSSTSTDTQYF.

The chain carries TRBV5-6 and TRBJ2-7, with 8 nucleotides matching TRBD2. The germline gives CDR1 SGHDT, CDR2 YYEEEE. CDR3 length: 14 amino acids. V trimming: 10 bases; J trimming: 4 bases; junction bases outside the gene matches: 13. The DNA for the CDR3 is TGTGCCGGGGGGGCAGCGGGAGCCCCTTACGAGCAGTACTTC. Encoded protein: CAGGAAGAPYEQYF.

The genes are TRBV7-2 and TRBJ1-5; 7 positions match TRBD1. The CDR3 covers 15 residues. V trimming: 3 bases; J trimming: 0 bases; junction bases outside the gene matches: 2. The germline gives CDR1 SGHTA, CDR2 FQGNSA. CDR3 region: CASSFSGGSNQPQHF. DNA of the CDR3: TGTGCCAGCAGCTTTTCAGGGGGTAGCAATCAGCCCCAGCATTTT. Looking up the rest from reference TRBV7-2 and TRBJ1-5 gives the full variable domain: GAGVSQSPSNKVTEKGKDVELRCDPISGHTALYWYRQSLGQGLEFLIYFQGNSAPDKSGLPSDRFSAERTGGSVSTLTIQRTQQEDSAVYLCASSFSGGSNQPQHFGDGTRLSIL.

This clone was found once. As DNA, the CDR3 is TGTGCCAGCAGTTTAACAGGGACCTACGAGCAGTACTTC. Its protein product is CASSLTGTYEQYF. The chain employs TRBV6-5 and TRBJ2-7, with D possibly being TRBD1 (6 bases). CDR1 and CDR2 from the germline V gene are MNHEY and SVGAGI. Trimming shortened V by 4 bases and J by 2 bases, and 9 bases separated the two germline ends. The CDR3 length is 13 residues.

In this sample, this clone turned up a few times. CDR3 loop: CASSVVEDSVLTF. The CDR3 coding sequence is TGTGCCAGCAGCGTAGTTGAGGACTCAGTTCTCACCTTC. The chain recombines TRBV9 with TRBJ1-2; D gene uncertain. The CDR3 runs to 13 residues. Per the germline V gene, CDR1 is SGDLS and CDR2 is YYNGEE. Trimming stripped 0 bases from V and 13 bases from J, with 16 bases between.

In its sample, this clone was seen a few times. This sequence joins TRBV5-1 and TRBJ1-3; D may be TRBD1 (6 bases). V lost 0 bases, J lost 3 bases, and 10 bases lay in between. The CDR3 consists of 15 residues. The germline V gene encodes CDR1 SGHRS and CDR2 YFSETQ. The chain's CDR3 is CASSLEPDSGNTIYF. CDR3 DNA sequence: TGCGCCAGCAGCTTGGAACCGGACAGTGGAAACACCATATATTTT.

The V and J genes are TRBV7-9 and TRBJ2-7, with TRBD2 identical over 11 bases. The V and J ends lost 8 bases and 1 base, in that order; junction bases with no gene match: 7. This CDR3 is 15 amino acids long. Germline V CDR1 and CDR2: SEHNR, FQNEAQ (reference sequence). CDR3 DNA: TGTGCCAGCGGGAGGGCTAGCGGGAGGTCCTACGAGCAGTACTTC. This gives the protein CASGRASGRSYEQYF.

V and J are TRBV9 and TRBJ1-2, with 7 positions matching TRBD1. This CDR3 contains 15 residues. The V gene end was trimmed by 3 bases and the J gene end by 6 bases; junction bases not matched to a gene: 11. CDR1 SGDLS and CDR2 YYNGEE come from the germline V gene. CDR3 bases: TGTGCCAGCAGCGACTTAGGGGGCATGAGGAATGGCTACACCTTC. Encoded protein: CASSDLGGMRNGYTF.

CDR3 protein: CAFKGDNNNEQFF. The CDR3 nucleotides are TGTGCCTTCAAGGGGGACAATAACAATGAGCAGTTCTTC. The V gene is TRBV2, the J gene TRBJ2-1; weak D call: TRBD1 (6 bases). Trimming pared 11 bases from V and 5 bases from J, leaving 16 bases between. This CDR3 is built from 13 residues. CDR1 and CDR2 from the germline V gene are SNHLY and FYNNEI.

V usage is TRBV27 and J usage is TRBJ2-7, with D unclear. Germline assignment: CDR1 MNHEY and CDR2 SMNVEV (reference sequence). V lost 2 bases to trimming and J lost 3 bases, with 8 bases between them. The CDR3 loop spans 13 amino acids. This chain's CDR3 is CASSLTPVYEQYF. CDR3 nucleotide sequence: TGTGCCAGCAGTTTAACACCAGTCTACGAGCAGTACTTC.

V and J are TRBV7-8 and TRBJ2-7; 10 nucleotides align to TRBD1. V was pared by 7 bases and J by 5 bases, with 2 bases of the junction left unmatched. The CDR3 spans 12 residues. Germline loops: CDR1 SGHVS, CDR2 FQNEAQ. The CDR3 nucleotides read TGTGCCAGCACCGACAGGGGGCACGAGCAGTACTTC. This sequence encodes CASTDRGHEQYF. Together with reference TRBV7-8 and TRBJ2-7, the CDR3 gives the full variable domain: GAGVSQSPRYKVAKRGQDVALRCDPISGHVSLFWYQQALGQGPEFLTYFQNEAQLDKSGLPSDRFFAERPEGSVSTLKIQRTQQEDSAVYLCASTDRGHEQYFGPGTRLTVT.

This chain joins TRBV13 and TRBJ2-2; 9 positions match TRBD2. This CDR3 contains 17 residues. V lost 5 bases to trimming and J lost 4 bases; unmatched junction nucleotides: 11. The germline CDR1 and CDR2 sequences are PRHDT and FYEKMQ (reference sequence). The CDR3 nucleotides are TGTGCCAGCAGCCCCGATAGCGGGAGTGGGCGCACCGGGGAGCTGTTTTTT. Translated: CASSPDSGSGRTGELFF.

The rearrangement joins TRBV6-6 to TRBJ1-4; 8 bases line up with TRBD1. The CDR3 sequence is 16 residues long. Per germline, CDR1 MNHNY and CDR2 SVGAGI (reference sequence). Losses at the gene ends were 2 bases for V and 8 bases for J; bases not matched to a gene: 10. CDR3 in DNA: TGTGCCAGCAGTTACGCCAGGGGGCTCGGGGGGGAAAAACTGTTTTTT. Its translation: CASSYARGLGGEKLFF.

This sequence joins TRBV6-4 and TRBJ1-4; 7 bases are a match to TRBD1. J was trimmed by 5 bases and V by 7 bases; bases with no gene match: 10. Germline V lookup: CDR1 MRHNA, CDR2 SNTAGT. This CDR3 has 15 residues. CDR3: CASTNSGQPNEKLFF. The CDR3 DNA reads TGTGCCAGCACCAACTCGGGACAGCCAAATGAAAAACTGTTTTTT.